This T cell receptor beta chain was sequenced in a study of blood T cell repertoires in COVID-19. The wider study: The United States, Italy and Spain supplied acute and convalescent COVID-19 samples.

V lost 3 bases and J lost 3; bases outside the gene matches: 22. The CDR3 spans 20 residues. In germline, CDR1 is MNHEY, CDR2 SVGEGT. Residents of approximately 25 US areas, aged about 18 to 100 years, made up the participants. Study processing details: Quantification of nucleated cells was approximated via reference gene primer amplification. Sequencing used immunoSEQ multiplex PCR; TCRdb keeps in-frame clones, though not all of them. The D gene and trimming were derived from the DNA, and the V and J assignments and clone size from that table. The sample carries about 300,000 clones, 89% recorded once.

The sequenced sample was PBMCs or T cells enriched from blood (not recorded which). The clonotype comes from a woman between 40 and 50 years old who had recovered from COVID-19. V usage is TRBV6-2 or TRBV6-3 and J usage is TRBJ1-1, with 7 bases matching TRBD1. The CDR3: CASSYGPTAHRGRAHTEAFF. The CDR3 DNA is TGTGCCAGCAGTTATGGCCCTACGGCTCACAGGGGACGGGCTCACACTGAAGCTTTCTTT.